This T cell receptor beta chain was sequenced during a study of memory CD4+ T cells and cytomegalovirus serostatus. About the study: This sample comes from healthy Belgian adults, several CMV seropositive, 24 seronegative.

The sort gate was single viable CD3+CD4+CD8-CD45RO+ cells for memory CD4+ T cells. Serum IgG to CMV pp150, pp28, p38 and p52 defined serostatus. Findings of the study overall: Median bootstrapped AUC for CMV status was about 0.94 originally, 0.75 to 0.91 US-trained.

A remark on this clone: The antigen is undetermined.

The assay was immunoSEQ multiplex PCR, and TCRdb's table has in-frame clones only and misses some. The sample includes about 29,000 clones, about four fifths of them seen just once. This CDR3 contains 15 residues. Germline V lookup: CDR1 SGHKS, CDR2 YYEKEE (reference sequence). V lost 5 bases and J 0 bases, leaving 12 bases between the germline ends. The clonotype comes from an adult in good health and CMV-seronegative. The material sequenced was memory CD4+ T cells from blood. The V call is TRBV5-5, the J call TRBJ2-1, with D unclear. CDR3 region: CASSPYASSYNEQFF. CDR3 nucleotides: TGTGCCAGCAGTCCCTACGCGAGCTCCTACAATGAGCAGTTCTTC.